The T cell receptor (beta chain) under discussion was sequenced for a study of blood T cell repertoires in COVID-19. Data came from immunoSEQ multiplex PCR; TCRdb stores just in-frame clones and leaves some out. The top ten clones hold 6.5% to 8% of a sample with 150,000 to 200,000 clones, about four fifths of them seen once. The germline V and J ends were trimmed by 2 bases and 0 bases, with 23 bases remaining between them. This CDR3 has 20 residues. Germline V gene lookup returns CDR1 MNHEY and CDR2 SVGEGT. The sequenced material came from peripheral blood. The chain uses TRBV6-2 or TRBV6-3 and TRBJ1-5; D is undetermined. The TCR sequence derives from a man aged 65 to 85 with active or convalescent COVID-19. The CDR3 protein is CASSYVSKGRRIYSNQPQHF. In DNA, the CDR3 is TGTGCCAGCAGTTACGTATCAAAGGGCCGGAGGATCTATAGCAATCAGCCCCAGCATTTT.